These 19 T cell receptor beta chains originate from one sample sequenced in a study of T cell repertoires in cytomegalovirus infection. TCRdb used MiXCR to reprocess the reads, holding one entry per CDR3 protein. The repertoire holds about 490,000 distinct CDR3 sequences, with less than 30% as singletons. Input material: PBMCs. These receptors originate from a human donor in good health (CMV status not recorded). Some clones in this sample may be carry-over from other donors' samples.

The chain uses TRBV28 and TRBJ2-5, with D unresolved. Per germline, CDR1 MDHEN and CDR2 SYDVKM. Trimming cost V 5 bases and J 1 base, with 8 bases left between them. This CDR3 region has 13 residues. CDR3 sequence: CASSMAVQETQYF. CDR3 DNA sequence: TGTGCCAGCAGTATGGCCGTCCAAGAGACCCAGTACTTC.

CDR3 bases: TGCGCCAGCAGCTTGGAGGGAAAAGCTTTCTTT. Protein product: CASSLEGKAFF. This chain connects TRBV5-1 to TRBJ1-1; D gene ambiguous. This CDR3 contains 11 residues. The germline V and J ends were trimmed by 0 bases and 9 bases, with 6 bases remaining between them. Germline V gene data show CDR1 as SGHRS and CDR2 as YFSETQ. The full variable domain, rest sourced from reference TRBV5-1 and TRBJ1-1, is KAGVTQTPRYLIKTRGQQVTLSCSPISGHRSVSWYQQTPGQGLQFLFEYFSETQRNKGNFPGRFSGRQFSNSRSEMNVSTLELGDSALYLCASSLEGKAFFGQGTRLTVV.

This clonotype was observed once. V gene TRBV6-8 combines with J gene TRBJ1-5; D is uncertain. This CDR3 is built from 13 residues. V lost 4 bases, J lost 5 bases, and 9 bases lay in between. CDR1 is MNHGY and CDR2 is SAAAGT in the germline V gene. CDR3 sequence: CASSWDSHQPQHF. The CDR3 coding sequence is TGTGCCAGCAGTTGGGATTCGCATCAGCCCCAGCATTTT.

V is TRBV10-3 and J is TRBJ2-7; 7 bases agree with TRBD2. CDR1 is ENHRY and CDR2 is SYGVKD in the germline V gene. V trimming: 7 bases; J trimming: 7 bases; junction bases outside the gene matches: 13. CDR3 length equals 14 residues. In DNA, the CDR3 is TGTGCCATCAATGGGGGGGGGGGGGTTTTAGAGCAGTACTTC. It codes for CAINGGGGVLEQYF.

Only a few counts were recorded for this clonotype. This chain links TRBV12-3 or TRBV12-4 with TRBJ2-5; unclear D gene. The CDR3 totals 17 residues. The V end was cut by 5 bases, the J end by 4 bases, with 23 bases between. The CDR3 region has the DNA TGTGCCAGCAGTCTTATATTTGGTGGTGCGGTGATAGAGACCCAGTACTTC. It translates to CASSLIFGGAVIETQYF.

This clonotype was counted at least ten times. The V gene is TRBV7-9, the J gene TRBJ1-2; D might be TRBD1 (5 bases). The V gene's germline CDR1 is SEHNR and CDR2 FQNEAQ (reference sequence). The V gene lost 5 bases and the J gene lost 2 bases, with 15 bases spanning the gap. The CDR3 runs to 15 residues. CDR3 sequence: CASSVSGTGNYGYTF. DNA of the CDR3: TGTGCCAGCAGCGTTTCCGGGACTGGAAACTATGGCTACACCTTC.

The genes are TRBV23-1 and TRBJ1-5; the D gene is possibly TRBD1 (6 bases). TRBV23-1 is flagged as an ORF with uncertain function. V was clipped by 2 bases and J by 3 bases, with 14 bases between them. The CDR3 is made up of 16 amino acids. CDR3 in DNA: TGCGCCAGCAGTCAAGGCAAGGACAGTTTCAATCAGCCCCAGCATTTT. Its protein is CASSQGKDSFNQPQHF.

In this sample, this clonotype turned up many times. The chain couples TRBV10-3 to TRBJ2-2; TRBD1 might be the D (7 bases). The V and J ends lost 8 bases and 7 bases respectively, with 14 bases between them. From germline, CDR1 is ENHRY and CDR2 SYGVKD. The CDR3 is 13 amino acids. CDR3 protein: CAIRGTASGELFF. CDR3 DNA: TGTGCCATCCGGGGGACAGCTAGCGGGGAGCTGTTTTTT.

The gene calls are TRBV6-6 and TRBJ2-1; 8 nucleotides agree with TRBD2. V shed 0 bases, J shed 8 bases, and the junction held 15 bases outside the gene matches. The length of the CDR3 is 18 residues. Germline V gene lookup returns CDR1 MNHNY and CDR2 SVGAGI (reference sequence). Here the CDR3 DNA reads TGTGCCAGCAGTTACTCGAACCGGGTAGCGGGAATTTCCCATGAGCAGTTCTTC. Protein product: CASSYSNRVAGISHEQFF.

This clonotype has a count of ten or more. The chain joins TRBV6-6 to TRBJ2-1; 11 bases are a match to TRBD2. This CDR3 comprises 14 residues. V was pared by 6 bases and J by 8 bases, with 6 bases of the junction left unmatched. Germline values: CDR1 MNHNY, CDR2 SVGAGI (reference sequence). For the CDR3, the DNA is TGTGCCAGCAGACGACTAGCGGGATTGGATGAGCAGTTCTTC. Translating it yields CASRRLAGLDEQFF.

The chain couples TRBV2 to TRBJ1-2; the match to TRBD1 covers 8 bases. Germline V gives CDR1 SNHLY, CDR2 FYNNEI. The length of the CDR3 is 15 residues. Losses at the gene ends were 2 bases for V and 8 bases for J; bases not matched to a gene: 10. The CDR3 sequence: CASSESDRGTRGYTF. CDR3 sequence (DNA): TGTGCCAGCAGTGAATCTGACAGGGGTACGAGGGGCTACACCTTC. The full variable domain, in which reference TRBV2 and TRBJ1-2 provide the parts outside the CDR3, is EPEVTQTPSHQVTQMGQEVILRCVPISNHLYFYWYRQILGQKVEFLVSFYNNEISEKSEIFDDQFSVERPDGSNFTLKIRSTKLEDSAMYFCASSESDRGTRGYTFGSGTRLTVV.

The chain combines TRBV7-2 with TRBJ2-1; 9 nucleotides align to TRBD2. CDR3 length equals 14 residues. The germline V gene encodes CDR1 SGHTA and CDR2 FQGNSA. V lost 3 bases to trimming and J lost 9 bases; unmatched junction nucleotides: 6. The CDR3 is CASSLRGGTGEQFF. The DNA for the CDR3 is TGTGCCAGCAGCTTGCGGGGGGGTACAGGTGAGCAGTTCTTC. Full variable domain (remainder filled in from reference TRBV7-2 and TRBJ2-1): GAGVSQSPSNKVTEKGKDVELRCDPISGHTALYWYRQSLGQGLEFLIYFQGNSAPDKSGLPSDRFSAERTGGSVSTLTIQRTQQEDSAVYLCASSLRGGTGEQFFGPGTRLTVL.

This clonotype turned up a few times. The chain uses TRBV4-1 and TRBJ2-3; D tentatively fits TRBD1 or TRBD2 (5 bases each). There are 16 residues in the CDR3. V lost 4 bases and J 5 bases, leaving 19 bases between the germline ends. Germline V gene sequence: CDR1 MGHRA, CDR2 YSYEKL. CDR3 coding DNA: TGCGCCAGCAGCCGGCCGGGACGGAAGTTAGTAGATACGCAGTATTTT. It yields the protein CASSRPGRKLVDTQYF.

The chain uses TRBV28 and TRBJ2-1; possible D gene TRBD2, 5 bases. The CDR3 consists of 14 residues. Germline V gene lookup returns CDR1 MDHEN and CDR2 SYDVKM. V lost 5 bases and J 6 bases, leaving 14 bases between the germline ends. The CDR3 coding sequence is TGTGCCAGCAGTCTGAAGCGGACTGGCAATGAGCAGTTCTTC. The encoded protein is CASSLKRTGNEQFF.

This clonotype appeared many times. The chain combines TRBV7-8 with TRBJ2-1, with TRBD2 matching 10 bases. Trimming removed 2 bases from V and 6 bases from J; junction bases left unmatched: 7. Germline CDR1 and CDR2: SGHVS and FQNEAQ. The CDR3 is made up of 16 amino acids. This CDR3 is CASSLNLAGAGNEQFF. CDR3 DNA: TGTGCCAGCAGCTTAAACCTAGCGGGAGCCGGCAATGAGCAGTTCTTC.

The sample holds many counts of this clonotype. The gene calls are TRBV7-2 and TRBJ2-7; D is ambiguous. With 1 base removed from V and 0 bases from J, the gap between germline ends came to 7 bases. Germline CDR1 reads SGHTA; CDR2 reads FQGNSA. CDR3 size: 14 residues. As DNA, the CDR3 is TGTGCCAGCAGCTTAGGTTCCAGCTCCTACGAGCAGTACTTC. This encodes CASSLGSSSYEQYF.

V usage is TRBV24-1 and J usage is TRBJ1-2; no clear D. This CDR3 comprises 14 residues. Germline CDR1 reads KGHDR; CDR2 reads SFDVKD. Trimming stripped 3 bases from V and 2 bases from J, with 9 bases between. The CDR3 region has the DNA TGTGCCACCAGTGATGTCGGATTCAACTATGGCTACACCTTC. Its protein product is CATSDVGFNYGYTF.

V is TRBV29-1 and J is TRBJ2-1; D is uncertain. The CDR3 runs 13 residues. CDR1 and CDR2 from the germline V gene are SQVTM and ANQGSEA. Between the trimmed V and J ends, which lost 4 bases and 6 bases, there was a span of 13 bases. CDR3 in amino acids: CSVVQAEANEQFF. CDR3 in DNA: TGCAGCGTTGTTCAGGCAGAAGCCAATGAGCAGTTCTTC.

The V call is TRBV14, the J call TRBJ2-1; D is unclear. This CDR3 comprises 12 residues. The ends were cut back, 2 bases at V and 9 bases at J, with 8 bases in the middle. CDR1 and CDR2 from the germline V gene are SGHDN and FVKESK. The CDR3 here is CASSQSLGEQFF. CDR3 sequence (DNA): TGTGCCAGCAGCCAATCTCTGGGTGAGCAGTTCTTC.